One and the same sample provided the 10 T cell receptor beta chains below, sequenced in a study of T cell clonotyping in hematopoietic cell transplantation (TCRdb year 2021). The method behind the library was the immunoSEQ multiplex PCR assay. Not all clones reach the TCRdb copy of this immuneACCESS table, which keeps in-frame sequences only. Checked studies attribute under half of the gap to unresolved V genes and leave the rest unexplained. Counted in this sample were 75,000 to 95,000 clones; 90% to 97% of them appeared once. The ten top clones hold roughly 1.5% of the sample. The sample's time point, from its label and the paper: recipient sample about 28 days before transplant, after cytoreduction. The sequenced sample was peripheral blood mononuclear cells, obtained before stem cell transplant. The receptors derive from a woman aged 45-60 years with acute myeloid leukemia. Some clones in this sample may be carry-over from other donors' samples.

This clone occurred once. This sequence joins TRBV30 and TRBJ2-5, with D tentatively TRBD1 (6 bases). This CDR3 has 14 residues. V was shortened by 5 bases and J by 2 bases, with 15 bases between the two germline ends. Looked up from germline, CDR1 is GTSNPN and CDR2 is SVGIG (reference sequence). The CDR3 spells CAWGPGQYQETQYF. Here the CDR3 DNA reads TGTGCCTGGGGGCCAGGACAGTATCAAGAGACCCAGTACTTC.

The V call is TRBV2, the J call TRBJ1-5, with D tentatively TRBD1 (5 bases). Trimming pared 6 bases from V and 5 bases from J, leaving 17 bases between. The CDR3 runs to 15 residues. The germline V gene has CDR1 SNHLY and CDR2 FYNNEI. CDR3 protein: CASSDGTFRDQPQHF. The DNA of the CDR3 is TGTGCCAGCAGCGACGGGACTTTTCGGGATCAGCCCCAGCATTTT.

The chain carries TRBV28 and TRBJ2-2, with 9 positions matching TRBD1. The CDR3 totals 16 residues. V shed 5 bases, J shed 6 bases, and the junction held 10 bases outside the gene matches. Germline CDR1 and CDR2: MDHEN and SYDVKM. This chain's CDR3 is CASSPRTGVSSGELFF. CDR3 in DNA: TGTGCCAGCAGTCCCCGGACAGGGGTCAGTTCCGGGGAGCTGTTTTTT.

V gene TRBV19 combines with J gene TRBJ2-3, with a tentative D call TRBD2 (5 bases). The CDR3 runs to 14 residues. The germline CDR1 and CDR2 sequences are LNHDA and SQIVND (reference sequence). V gave up 4 bases and J gave up 0 bases, with 8 bases separating them. The CDR3: CASSTSRSTDTQYF. CDR3 coding DNA: TGTGCCAGTAGTACTAGCAGAAGCACAGATACGCAGTATTTT.

The CDR3 loop is CASSRVAYTDTQYF. The DNA of the CDR3 is TGTGCCAGTAGTCGAGTAGCGTACACAGATACGCAGTATTTT. The chain joins TRBV19 to TRBJ2-3; maybe TRBD2 (5 bases). The length of the CDR3 is 14 residues. CDR1 LNHDA and CDR2 SQIVND come from the germline V gene (reference sequence). V dropped 5 bases and J dropped 2 bases, with 11 bases sitting between them.

The chain has TRBV6-5 and TRBJ1-2; D not certain. Trimming left V 2 bases short and J 0 bases short, with 13 bases between. Germline V gene sequence: CDR1 MNHEY, CDR2 SVGAGI. The CDR3 extends over 16 amino acids. The CDR3 here is CASSYGGSRTNYGYTF. Written as DNA, the CDR3 is TGTGCCAGCAGTTACGGAGGGTCGCGGACTAACTATGGCTACACCTTC.

The CDR3 protein is CASSEARVAGNNEQFF. Here the CDR3 DNA reads TGTGCCAGCAGTGAAGCGCGAGTAGCGGGGAACAATGAGCAGTTCTTC. The chain couples TRBV2 to TRBJ2-1; 8 nucleotides match TRBD2. This CDR3 contains 16 residues. V was clipped by 0 bases and J by 5 bases; unmatched bases: 6. Germline V gene data show CDR1 as SNHLY and CDR2 as FYNNEI.

The chain uses TRBV30 and TRBJ2-7, with 12 bases identical to TRBD2. The V gene end was trimmed by 4 bases and the J gene end by 2 bases; junction bases not matched to a gene: 3. The germline CDR1 and CDR2 sequences are GTSNPN and SVGIG (reference sequence). The CDR3 has 14 amino acids. In DNA, the CDR3 is TGTGCCTGGAAACTAGCGGGAGGTGCCTACGAGCAGTACTTC. Translation gives CAWKLAGGAYEQYF.

For this clone: Lacking the conserved final phenylalanine or tryptophan, this CDR3 likely reflects a read error. The DNA is omitted, as the CDR3 cannot be located on it reliably, and the CDR3 follows TCRdb's listing. CDR3 residues: CASSIIQGTGVL. The chain couples TRBV19 to TRBJ2-7; the D segment call TRBD1 is taken from the table without a DNA check. Both ends counted, the CDR3 spans 12 residues. The germline gives CDR1 LNHDA, CDR2 SQIVND (reference sequence).

The chain carries TRBV7-2 and TRBJ2-2, with 7 bases that match TRBD2. V trimming: 3 bases; J trimming: 2 bases; junction bases outside the gene matches: 9. The V gene's germline CDR1 is SGHTA and CDR2 FQGNSA. This CDR3 is built from 17 residues. The CDR3, as DNA: TGTGCCAGCAGCTTCTCTACTAGCGATTTTAACACCGGGGAGCTGTTTTTT. Its translation: CASSFSTSDFNTGELFF.